The present TCR beta chain was sequenced within a study of T-cell memory formation after mild COVID-19. About the study: TCR clusters showed largely donor specificity.

TCRdb re-called the 5' RACE reads with MiXCR, one entry per CDR3 protein. The sample holds almost 350,000 distinct CDR3 sequences, 20% to 25% seen once. Germline loops: CDR1 MNHEY, CDR2 SVGAGI. V was trimmed by 0 bases and J by 0 bases, leaving 15 bases between them. The CDR3 extends over 18 amino acids. This TCR derives from a man aged 18 to 29 who had mild COVID-19 (a few samples of this study predate the infection). Cell type and time point are not known. Sample: PBMCs or a T cell subset sorted from them (not recorded which). This chain connects TRBV6-5 to TRBJ2-1, with D possibly matching TRBD2 (8 bases). The CDR3 DNA sequence: TGTGCCAGCAGTTACTCGCGGCGGGGGGACAGCTCCTACAATGAGCAGTTCTTC. Its protein is CASSYSRRGDSSYNEQFF.